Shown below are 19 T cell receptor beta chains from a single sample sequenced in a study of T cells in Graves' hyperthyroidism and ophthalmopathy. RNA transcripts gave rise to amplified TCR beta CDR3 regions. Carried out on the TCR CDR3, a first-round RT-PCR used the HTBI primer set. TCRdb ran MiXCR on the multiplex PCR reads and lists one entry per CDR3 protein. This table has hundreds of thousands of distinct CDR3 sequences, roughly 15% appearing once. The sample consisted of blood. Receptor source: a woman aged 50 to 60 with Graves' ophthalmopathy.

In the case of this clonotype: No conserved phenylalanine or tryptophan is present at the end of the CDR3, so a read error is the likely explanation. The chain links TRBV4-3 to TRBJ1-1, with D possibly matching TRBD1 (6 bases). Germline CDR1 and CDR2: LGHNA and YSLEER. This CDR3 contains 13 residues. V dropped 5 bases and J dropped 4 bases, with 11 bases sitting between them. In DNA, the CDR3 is TGCGCCAGCAGCTCAGGGGTGGGCACTGAAGCTTTCCTT. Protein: CASSSGVGTEAFL.

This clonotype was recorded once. Here the CDR3 reads CASSRRPGGTSGVSSTDTQYF. The CDR3 DNA follows: TGTGCCAGCTCACGCCGCCCAGGCGGGACTAGCGGGGTCTCTAGCACAGATACGCAGTATTTT. The chain recombines TRBV18 with TRBJ2-3; TRBD2 matches at 13 bases. The germline V gene encodes CDR1 KGHSH and CDR2 LQKENI. This CDR3 is built from 21 residues. Trimming cost V 4 bases and J 0 bases; bases outside gene matches: 16.

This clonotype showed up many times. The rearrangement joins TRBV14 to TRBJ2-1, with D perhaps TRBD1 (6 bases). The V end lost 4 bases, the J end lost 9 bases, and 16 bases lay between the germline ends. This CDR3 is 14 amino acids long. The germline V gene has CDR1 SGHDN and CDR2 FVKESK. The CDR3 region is CASSLDRFSLEQFF. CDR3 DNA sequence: TGTGCCAGCAGCCTTGACAGGTTCTCCCTTGAGCAGTTCTTC.

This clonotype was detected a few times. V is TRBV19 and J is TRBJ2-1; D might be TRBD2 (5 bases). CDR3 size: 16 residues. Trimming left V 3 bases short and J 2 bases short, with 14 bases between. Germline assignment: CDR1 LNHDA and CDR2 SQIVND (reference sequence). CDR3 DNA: TGTGCCAGTAGTATTGGGCCTAGCAGACCCTACAATGAGCAGTTCTTC. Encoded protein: CASSIGPSRPYNEQFF.

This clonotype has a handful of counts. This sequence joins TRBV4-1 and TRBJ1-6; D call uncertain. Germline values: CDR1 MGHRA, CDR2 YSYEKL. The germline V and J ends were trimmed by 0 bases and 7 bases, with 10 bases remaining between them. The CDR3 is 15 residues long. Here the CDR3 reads CASSQDPITNSPLHF. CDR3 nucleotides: TGCGCCAGCAGCCAAGACCCGATAACGAATTCACCCCTCCACTTT.

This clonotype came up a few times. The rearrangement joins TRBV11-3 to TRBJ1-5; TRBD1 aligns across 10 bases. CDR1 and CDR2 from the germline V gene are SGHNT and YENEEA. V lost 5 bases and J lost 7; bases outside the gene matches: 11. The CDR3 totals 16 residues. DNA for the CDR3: TGTGCCAGCAGCCAAGACGCGGACAGGGGGGTCCAGCCCCAGCATTTT. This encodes CASSQDADRGVQPQHF.

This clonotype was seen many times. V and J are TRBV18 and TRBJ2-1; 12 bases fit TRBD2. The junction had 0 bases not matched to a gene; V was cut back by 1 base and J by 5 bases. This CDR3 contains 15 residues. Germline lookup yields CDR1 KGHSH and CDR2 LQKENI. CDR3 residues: CASSPRLAGDNEQFF. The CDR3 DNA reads TGTGCCAGCTCACCACGACTAGCGGGAGACAATGAGCAGTTCTTC. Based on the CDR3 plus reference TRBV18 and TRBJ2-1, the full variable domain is NAGVMQNPRHLVRRRGQEARLRCSPMKGHSHVYWYRQLPEEGLKFMVYLQKENIIDESGMPKERFSAEFPKEGPSILRIQQVVRGDSAAYFCASSPRLAGDNEQFFGPGTRLTVL.

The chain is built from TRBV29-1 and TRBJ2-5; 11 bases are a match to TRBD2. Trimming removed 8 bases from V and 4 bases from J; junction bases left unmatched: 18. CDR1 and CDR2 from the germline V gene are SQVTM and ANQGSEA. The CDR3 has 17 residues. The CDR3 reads CSSQTPGTSGFIETQYF. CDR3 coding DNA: TGCAGCTCTCAAACCCCCGGGACTAGCGGTTTCATAGAGACCCAGTACTTC.

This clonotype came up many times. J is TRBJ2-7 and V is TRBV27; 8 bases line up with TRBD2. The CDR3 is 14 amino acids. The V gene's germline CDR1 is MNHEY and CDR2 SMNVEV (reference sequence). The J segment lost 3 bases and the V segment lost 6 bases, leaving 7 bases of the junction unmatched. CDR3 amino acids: CASRGLEGFYEQYF. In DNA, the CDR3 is TGTGCCAGCAGGGGACTAGAAGGATTCTACGAGCAGTACTTC.

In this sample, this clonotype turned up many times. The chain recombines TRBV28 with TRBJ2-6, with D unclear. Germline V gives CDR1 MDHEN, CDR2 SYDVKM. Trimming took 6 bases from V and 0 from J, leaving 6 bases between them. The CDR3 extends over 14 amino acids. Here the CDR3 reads CASRASSGANVLTF. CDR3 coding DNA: TGTGCCAGCAGGGCTAGCTCTGGGGCCAACGTCCTGACTTTC.

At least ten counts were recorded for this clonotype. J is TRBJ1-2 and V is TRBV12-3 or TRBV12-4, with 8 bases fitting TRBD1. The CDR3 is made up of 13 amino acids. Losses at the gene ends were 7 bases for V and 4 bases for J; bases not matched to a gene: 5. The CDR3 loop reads CASNPTGAYGYTF. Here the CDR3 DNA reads TGTGCCAGCAACCCGACAGGGGCCTATGGCTACACCTTC.

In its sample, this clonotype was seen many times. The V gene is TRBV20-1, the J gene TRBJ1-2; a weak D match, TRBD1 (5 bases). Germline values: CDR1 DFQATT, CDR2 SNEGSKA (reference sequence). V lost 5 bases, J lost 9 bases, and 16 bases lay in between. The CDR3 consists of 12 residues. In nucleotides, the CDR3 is TGCAGTGCTCCCGGCAGGGTAGGTCGCTACACCTTC. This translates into CSAPGRVGRYTF.

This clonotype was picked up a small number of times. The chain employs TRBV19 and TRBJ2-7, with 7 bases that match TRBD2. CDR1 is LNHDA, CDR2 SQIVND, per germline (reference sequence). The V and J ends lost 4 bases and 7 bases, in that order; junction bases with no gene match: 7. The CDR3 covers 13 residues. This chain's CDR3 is CASSTSGSSEQYF. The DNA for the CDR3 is TGTGCCAGTAGTACTAGCGGAAGTTCGGAGCAGTACTTC.

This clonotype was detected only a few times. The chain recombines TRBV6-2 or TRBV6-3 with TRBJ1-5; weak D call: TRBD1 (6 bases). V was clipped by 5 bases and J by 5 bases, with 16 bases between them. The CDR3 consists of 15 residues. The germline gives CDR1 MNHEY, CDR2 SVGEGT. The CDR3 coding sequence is TGTGCCAGCAGTACCCGCCGGACAGTGGATCAGCCCCAGCATTTT. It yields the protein CASSTRRTVDQPQHF.

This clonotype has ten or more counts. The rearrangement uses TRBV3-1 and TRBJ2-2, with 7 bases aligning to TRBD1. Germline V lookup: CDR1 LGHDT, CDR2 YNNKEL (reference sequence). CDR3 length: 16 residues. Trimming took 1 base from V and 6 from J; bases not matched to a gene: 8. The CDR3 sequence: CASSQGKDRRAGELFF. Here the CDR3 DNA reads TGTGCCAGCAGCCAAGGGAAGGACAGGCGGGCCGGGGAGCTGTTTTTT. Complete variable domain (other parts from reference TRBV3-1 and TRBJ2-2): DTAVSQTPKYLVTQMGNDKSIKCEQNLGHDTMYWYKQDSKKFLKIMFSYNNKELIINETVPNRFSPKSPDKAHLNLHINSLELGDSAVYFCASSQGKDRRAGELFFGEGSRLTVL.

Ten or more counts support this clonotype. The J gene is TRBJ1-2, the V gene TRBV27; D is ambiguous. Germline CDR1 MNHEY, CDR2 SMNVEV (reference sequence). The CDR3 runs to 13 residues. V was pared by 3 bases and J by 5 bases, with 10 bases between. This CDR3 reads CASSLTALYGYTF. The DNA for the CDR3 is TGTGCCAGCAGTTTGACCGCCCTGTATGGCTACACCTTC.

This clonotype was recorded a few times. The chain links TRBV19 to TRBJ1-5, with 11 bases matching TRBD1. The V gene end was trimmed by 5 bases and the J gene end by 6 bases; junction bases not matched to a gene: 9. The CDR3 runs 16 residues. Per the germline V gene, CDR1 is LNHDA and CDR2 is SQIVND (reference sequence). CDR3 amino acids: CASSAPDRGLSQPQHF. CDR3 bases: TGTGCCAGTAGTGCCCCGGACAGGGGGCTGAGTCAGCCCCAGCATTTT.

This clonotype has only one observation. The CDR3 DNA reads as TGTGCCAGCTTTATTCTTAACTATGGCTACACCTTC. Its translation: CASFILNYGYTF. This chain uses TRBV6-1 with TRBJ1-2; D is unclear. Germline V gene lookup returns CDR1 MNHNS and CDR2 SASEGT. V lost 8 bases and J 1 base, leaving 8 bases between the germline ends. The CDR3 is 12 residues long.

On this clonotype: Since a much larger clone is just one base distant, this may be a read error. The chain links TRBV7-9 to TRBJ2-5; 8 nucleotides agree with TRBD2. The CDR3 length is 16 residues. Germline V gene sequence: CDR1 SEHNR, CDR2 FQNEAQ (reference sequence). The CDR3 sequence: CAGSWGVSGIQETQYF. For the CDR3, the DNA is TGTGCCGGCAGCTGGGGTGTTAGCGGGATTCAAGAGACCCAGTACTTC.